This T cell receptor (beta chain) was obtained from a study of cytomegalovirus exposure and HLA in healthy donors. With 0 bases clipped from V and 4 bases from J, the junction kept 1 base outside the gene matches. Germline-derived CDR1 and CDR2 are KGHSH and LQKENI. The CDR3 has 17 residues. Though nominally healthy at sampling, donors likely had unrecorded immune exposures. PCR primers comprised 60 Vbeta and 13 Jbeta primers. Profiled with immunoSEQ multiplex PCR; TCRdb holds only in-frame clones, not every one. In the table there are roughly 100,000 clones, 70% to 80% of which are singletons. The sample comprised PBMCs. This TCR was sampled from a female donor in good health and CMV-seropositive. The chain is built from TRBV18 and TRBJ2-2; TRBD2 aligns across 14 bases. The CDR3 spells CASSPPGLAGATGELFF. DNA of the CDR3: TGTGCCAGCTCACCACCGGGACTAGCGGGAGCCACCGGGGAGCTGTTTTTT.